These T cell receptor beta chains were read from a single sample in a study of Graves' ophthalmopathy and Graves' hyperthyroidism. In TCRdb, the multiplex PCR reads were re-called with MiXCR into one record per CDR3 protein. The sample lists about 590,000 distinct CDR3 sequences; approximately 37% were seen once. The sequencing input was peripheral blood or thyroid tissue (not recorded which). These receptors were collected from an adult man with Graves' hyperthyroidism. CDR3s leave out the opening cysteine and the closing phenylalanine or tryptophan. The order of the fields is J gene, V gene, CDR3 length, CDR3 protein.

J: TRBJ1-2
V: TRBV10-3
length: 12
CDR3: AISEPGINYGYT

J: TRBJ2-5
V: TRBV9
length: 13
CDR3: ASSVVDNKQETQY

J: TRBJ2-2
V: TRBV11-1
length: 13
CDR3: ASSLWGAVDGELF

J: TRBJ2-6
V: TRBV29-1
length: 15
CDR3: SVAKTAGGSGANVLT

J: TRBJ1-1
V: TRBV10-2
length: 11
CDR3: ASSDDSKSEAF

J: TRBJ1-1
V: TRBV27
length: 14
CDR3: ASSWDREVMGTEAF

J: TRBJ1-5
V: TRBV2
length: 10
CDR3: ASRGKRDKEH

J: TRBJ2-5
V: TRBV10-3
length: 12
CDR3: AISESEPQETQY

J: TRBJ2-3
V: TRBV2
length: 11
CDR3: ASSDTGSDTQY

J: TRBJ1-3
V: TRBV2
length: 13
CDR3: ASSEATGSGNTIY